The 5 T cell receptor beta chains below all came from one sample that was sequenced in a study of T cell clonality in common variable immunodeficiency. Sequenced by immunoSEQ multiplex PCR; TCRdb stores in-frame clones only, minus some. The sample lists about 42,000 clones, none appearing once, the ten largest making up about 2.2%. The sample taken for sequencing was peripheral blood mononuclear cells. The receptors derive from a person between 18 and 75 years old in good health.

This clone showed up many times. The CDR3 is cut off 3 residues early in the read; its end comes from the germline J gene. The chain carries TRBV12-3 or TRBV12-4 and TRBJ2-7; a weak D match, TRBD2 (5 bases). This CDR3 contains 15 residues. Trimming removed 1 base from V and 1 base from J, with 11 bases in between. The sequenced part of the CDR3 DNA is TGTGCCAGCAGTTTAGGGCCCGGACTTTCCTACGAG. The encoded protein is CASSLGPGLSYE. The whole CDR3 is CASSLGPGLSYEQYF.

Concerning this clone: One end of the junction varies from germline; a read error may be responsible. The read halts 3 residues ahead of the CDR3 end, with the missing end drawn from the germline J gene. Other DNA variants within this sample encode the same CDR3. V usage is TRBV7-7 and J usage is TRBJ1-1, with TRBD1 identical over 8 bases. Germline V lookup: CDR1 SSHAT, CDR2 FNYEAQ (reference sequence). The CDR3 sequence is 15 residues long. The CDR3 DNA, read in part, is TGTGCTAGCAGCGCCGGGACAGGCATGAACACTGAA. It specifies CASSAGTGMNTE. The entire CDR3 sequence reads CASSAGTGMNTEAFF.

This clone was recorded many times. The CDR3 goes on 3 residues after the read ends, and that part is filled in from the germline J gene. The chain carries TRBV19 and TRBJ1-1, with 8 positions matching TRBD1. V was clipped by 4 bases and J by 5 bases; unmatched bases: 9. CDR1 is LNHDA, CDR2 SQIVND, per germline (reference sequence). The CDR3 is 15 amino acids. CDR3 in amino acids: CASSRQGARSTEAFF. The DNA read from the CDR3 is TGTGCCAGTAGTAGGCAGGGGGCTAGGAGTACTGAA. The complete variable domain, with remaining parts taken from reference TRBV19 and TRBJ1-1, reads DGGITQSPKYLFRKEGQNVTLSCEQNLNHDAMYWYRQDPGQGLRLIYYSQIVNDFQKGDIAEGYSVSREKKESFPLTVTSAQKNPTAFYLCASSRQGARSTEAFFGQGTRLTVV.

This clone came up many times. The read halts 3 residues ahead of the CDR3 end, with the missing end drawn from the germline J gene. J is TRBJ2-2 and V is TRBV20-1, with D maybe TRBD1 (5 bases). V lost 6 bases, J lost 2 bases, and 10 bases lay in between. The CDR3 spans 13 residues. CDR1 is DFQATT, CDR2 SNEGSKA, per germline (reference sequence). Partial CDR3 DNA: TGCAGTGCCAAGGACACCAACACCGGGGAG. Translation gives CSAKDTNTGE. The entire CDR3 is CSAKDTNTGELFF.

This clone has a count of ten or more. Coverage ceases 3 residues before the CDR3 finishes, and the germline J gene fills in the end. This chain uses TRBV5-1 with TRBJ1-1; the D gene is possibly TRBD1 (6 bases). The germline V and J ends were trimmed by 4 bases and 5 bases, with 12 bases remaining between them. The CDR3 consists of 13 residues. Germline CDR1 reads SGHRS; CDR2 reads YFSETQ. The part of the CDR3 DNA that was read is TGCGCCAGCAGCCTCGCGGGGGCGACTGAA. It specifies CASSLAGATE. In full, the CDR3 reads CASSLAGATEAFF.